These T cell receptor beta chains were read from a single sample in a study of blood T cell repertoires in COVID-19. The method was immunoSEQ multiplex PCR; TCRdb's version includes in-frame clones alone and lacks a portion of them. This table holds 200,000 to 250,000 clones, 70% to 90% found once. The material sequenced was peripheral blood. These receptor sequences come from a man between 50 and 59 years old with acute or convalescent COVID-19. The CDR3 runs from the conserved cysteine through the conserved F or W. D genes are given only for firm matches. Size values are once, few and many counts, or a class for expanded clones, and some rows have none.

V gene	clone size	D gene	J gene	CDR3 DNA	CDR3 protein
TRBV4-1	few	-	TRBJ2-1	TGCGCCAGCAGCCAAGTTGGGGCGTCCTACAATGAGCAGTTCTTC	CASSQVGASYNEQFF
TRBV27	-	TRBD2	TRBJ2-1	TGTGCCAGCAGTTCGCGGCCGGGACTAGCGGGATTAAGCTCCTACAATGAGCAGTTCTTC	CASSSRPGLAGLSSYNEQFF
TRBV3-1/TRBV3-2	-	-	TRBJ2-4	TGTGCCAGCAGCCAGTCCGGGGTTGACAACATTCAGTACTTC	CASSQSGVDNIQYF
TRBV19	-	-	TRBJ1-2	TGTGCCAGTTCCGCCGGGTCTCATGGTTATGGCTACACCTTC	CASSAGSHGYGYTF
TRBV19	once	-	TRBJ2-7	TGTGCCAGTAACTCGGAGGGCCCCTCCTACGAGCAGTACTTC	CASNSEGPSYEQYF
TRBV7-9	once	-	TRBJ1-5	TGTGCCAGCAGCCCCTCCGGACAGACCAATCAGCCCCAGCATTTT	CASSPSGQTNQPQHF
TRBV10-3	-	TRBD1	TRBJ2-7	TGTGCCATCAGCCCTGGACAGGGAACGGGGGAGCAGTACTTC	CAISPGQGTGEQYF
TRBV29-1	few	TRBD2	TRBJ2-3	TGCAGCGTTGAACCCGGGACTAGCGGGGGGGGGATAGATACGCAGTATTTT	CSVEPGTSGGGIDTQYF
TRBV7-9	-	-	TRBJ2-7	TGTGCCAGCAGCTCCGGGACATCCGGTCGGGAGCAGTACTTC	CASSSGTSGREQYF
TRBV4-2	-	-	TRBJ1-3	TGTGCCAGCAGCCAAAGAGACTCTGGAAACACCATATATTTT	CASSQRDSGNTIYF
TRBV2	-	-	TRBJ2-5	TGTGCCAGCAGTGATCAGGGGGGACAGACCCAGTACTTC	CASSDQGGQTQYF
TRBV4-2	-	-	TRBJ1-5	TGTGCCAGCAGCCATGGGGGGGGCCAGCCCCAGCATTTT	CASSHGGGQPQHF
TRBV9	-	-	TRBJ2-5	TGTGCCAGCAGCGTAGCCGACCAAGAGACCCAGTACTTC	CASSVADQETQYF
TRBV29-1	once	-	TRBJ1-2	TGCAGCGCCCCCGAGAACTATGGCTACACCTTC	CSAPENYGYTF
TRBV11-3	-	-	TRBJ2-1	TGTGCCAGCAGCTTATCTGGGGCTACGGAGTTCTTC	CASSLSGATEFF
TRBV5-5	-	-	TRBJ1-2	TGTGCCAGCAGCCTGTACGGGAACCCTAACTATGGCTACACCTTC	CASSLYGNPNYGYTF
TRBV18	-	-	TRBJ2-1	TGTGCCAGCTCGGACCAGCGGACCTACAATGAGCAGTTCTTC	CASSDQRTYNEQFF
TRBV3-1/TRBV3-2	-	TRBD2	TRBJ2-7	TGTGCCAGCAGCTCCCTAGCGGGAGATGCGGGCGAGCAGTACTTC	CASSSLAGDAGEQYF
TRBV5-4	-	TRBD1	TRBJ2-2	TGTGCCAGCAGCTGGACAGGAGACACCGGGGAGCTGTTTTTT	CASSWTGDTGELFF
TRBV7-3	-	TRBD1	TRBJ1-1	TGTGCCAGCAGCAGGGACAGGGAGGGTACTGAAGCTTTCTTT	CASSRDREGTEAFF
TRBV5-4	-	-	TRBJ2-6	TGTGCCAGCAGCCGGACACTCAGCTCTGGGGCCAACGTCCTGACTTTC	CASSRTLSSGANVLTF
TRBV2	-	TRBD1	TRBJ1-2	TGTGCCAGCTCAGGGGGCGCTTCGGAAGGCTACACCTTC	CASSGGASEGYTF
TRBV7-2	-	TRBD2	TRBJ2-1	TGTGCCAGCAGCCAGAGACTAGCGGGCTTAGCCAATGAGCAGTTCTTC	CASSQRLAGLANEQFF
TRBV3-1/TRBV3-2	-	-	TRBJ2-3	TGTGCCAGCAGCCAAGATATGGAGGGCCAAGATACGCAGTATTTT	CASSQDMEGQDTQYF
TRBV18	-	-	TRBJ2-5	TGTGCCAGCTCACCACCCGCAGGGGTAGAGACCCAGTACTTC	CASSPPAGVETQYF
TRBV6-6	-	-	TRBJ1-3	TGTGCCAGCACGGGGGAACGAAACACCATATATTTT	CASTGERNTIYF
TRBV21-1	-	-	TRBJ2-7	TGTGCCAGCAACCCAGGACATAACGAGCAGTACTTC	CASNPGHNEQYF
TRBV7-8	-	-	TRBJ1-1	TGTGCCAGCAGCTTCAACAGGGACACTGAAGCTTTCTTT	CASSFNRDTEAFF
TRBV3-1/TRBV3-2	-	-	TRBJ1-2	TGTGCCAGCAGTCCAAGCGAGACCTATGGCTACACCTTC	CASSPSETYGYTF
TRBV6-5	-	-	TRBJ1-3	TGTGCCAGCATTACGGTGGGGCACTCTGGAAACACCATATATTTT	CASITVGHSGNTIYF
TRBV5-1	-	TRBD2	TRBJ2-1	TGCGCCAGCAGCTTCCAACTAGCGGGGGGGAGGAATGAGCAGTTCTTC	CASSFQLAGGRNEQFF
TRBV18	-	TRBD1	TRBJ1-1	TGTGCCAGCTCAGCTGGGACAGGGACTGAAGCTTTCTTT	CASSAGTGTEAFF
TRBV11-2	-	TRBD1	TRBJ1-1	TGTGCCAGCAGCTGGTTCGACAGGGACACTGAAGCTTTCTTT	CASSWFDRDTEAFF
TRBV5-1	-	TRBD1	TRBJ2-2	TGCGCCAGCAGCTTAGAAGGACATACAGGGGGCACAGGCACCGGGGAGCTGTTTTTT	CASSLEGHTGGTGTGELFF
TRBV12-3/TRBV12-4	-	TRBD1	TRBJ2-7	TGTGCCAGCAGTGACAGGGGCTACGAGCAGTACTTC	CASSDRGYEQYF
TRBV7-9	-	TRBD2	TRBJ2-3	TGTGCCAGCATTACCAGCGGGGGGCCGGGGGATACGCAGTATTTT	CASITSGGPGDTQYF
TRBV28	-	TRBD1	TRBJ1-5	TGTGCCAGCAGTTTAGGGACAGGGTTTCAGCCCCAGCATTTT	CASSLGTGFQPQHF
TRBV4-1	-	-	TRBJ2-5	TGCGCCAGCAGCCAAGGAAAGGGGCAGGAGACCCAGTACTTC	CASSQGKGQETQYF
TRBV7-9	-	TRBD2	TRBJ2-3	TGTGCCAGCAGCTTATATCTAGCGGGGGTGGTAGCAGATACGCAGTATTTT	CASSLYLAGVVADTQYF
TRBV29-1	-	-	TRBJ2-2	TGCAGCGTTGAAGCAGGTCGCACCGGGGAGCTGTTTTTT	CSVEAGRTGELFF
TRBV12-3/TRBV12-4	-	-	TRBJ2-7	TGTGCCAGCAGTTCTGGACAGACCTACGAGCAGTACTTC	CASSSGQTYEQYF
TRBV24-1	-	TRBD2	TRBJ2-1	TGTGCCACCAGTGATTTCGTAGCGGGAGGTAACAATGAGCAGTTCTTC	CATSDFVAGGNNEQFF
TRBV27	-	TRBD1	TRBJ1-1	TGTGCCAGCAACCAACAAGGACAGGGTGAAGCTTTCTTT	CASNQQGQGEAFF
TRBV11-3	-	-	TRBJ2-7	TGTGCCAGCAGCTTAGATCAGAATTACGAGCAGTACTTC	CASSLDQNYEQYF
TRBV10-3	-	TRBD1	TRBJ1-1	TGTGCCATCAGTGGGGGACAGGGCACTGAAGCTTTCTTT	CAISGGQGTEAFF
TRBV5-1	-	-	TRBJ1-6	TGCGCCAGCAGCTTGAACAGCCGGAATTCACCCCTCCACTTT	CASSLNSRNSPLHF
TRBV7-9	once	-	TRBJ1-2	TGTGCCAGCAGCTCCACTCGGGGGGGCAGAGGCTACACCTTC	CASSSTRGGRGYTF
TRBV29-1	-	-	TRBJ2-1	TGCAGCGTTGGTTTTAGCGCACAGGGCAATGAGCAGTTCTTC	CSVGFSAQGNEQFF
TRBV27	-	-	TRBJ1-6	TGTGCCAGCAGTTTATCCTTCGGTCGAGGGATGAATTCACCCCTCCACTTT	CASSLSFGRGMNSPLHF
TRBV9	-	TRBD1	TRBJ2-2	TGTGCCAGCAGCCCCGACAGGGGCGCGAACACCGGGGAGCTGTTTTTT	CASSPDRGANTGELFF
TRBV5-6	-	TRBD1	TRBJ2-7	TGTGCCAGCAGCTTGGGAGGACAGGGGTCCTACGAGCAGTACTTC	CASSLGGQGSYEQYF
TRBV10-3	once	TRBD1	TRBJ1-1	TGTGCCATCCAAACCACAGGGGTTGGCACTGAAGCTTTCTTT	CAIQTTGVGTEAFF
TRBV2	-	TRBD1	TRBJ1-1	TGTGCCAGCAGTGGAGATAGAGGGGGCGGGGTGAACACTGAAGCTTTCTTT	CASSGDRGGGVNTEAFF
TRBV25-1	-	-	TRBJ1-1	TGTGCCAGCAGTGAAAGCATCCGAGGGAACACTGAAGCTTTCTTT	CASSESIRGNTEAFF
TRBV5-6	-	-	TRBJ1-2	TGTGCCAGCAGCCCGCTCCCATCGGGGGGGGACTATGGCTACACCTTC	CASSPLPSGGDYGYTF
TRBV9	-	-	TRBJ1-3	TGTGCCAGCAGCGAGAGTACAGGAGCCGCTGGAAACACCATATATTTT	CASSESTGAAGNTIYF
TRBV5-6	once	-	TRBJ1-2	TGTGCCAGCAGCTTGGGGCCCAGGGAACACTATGGCTACACCTTC	CASSLGPREHYGYTF
TRBV30	-	TRBD2	TRBJ2-2	TGTGCCTGGGGGGGACTAGCGGGCTCGAACACCGGGGAGCTGTTTTTT	CAWGGLAGSNTGELFF
TRBV14	-	-	TRBJ2-1	TGTGCCAGCAGCCAAGTTTCCGGGGCCTACAATGAGCAGTTCTTC	CASSQVSGAYNEQFF
TRBV19	-	-	TRBJ2-7	TGTGCCAGTAGTATTATTCCGCGCGCCAACTTC	CASSIIPRANF